Presented here are 8 T cell receptor beta chains from one specimen sequenced in a study of blood T cells in healthy people across ages. The use of a sample-barcoded 5' primer and a J-beta primer mix characterized a second PCR of 7 to 11 cycles. Via MiXCR, TCRdb re-called the 5' RACE reads, giving one row per CDR3 protein. The sample has 1.5 million to 2 million distinct CDR3 sequences; about 50% are singletons. The material sequenced was blood. The receptors shown here come from a woman aged 40 to 50 in good health.

This clonotype was observed a few times. The rearrangement uses TRBV11-1 and TRBJ2-5; 12 positions match TRBD2. J gave up 4 bases and V 2 bases, and 8 bases lay outside the gene matches. CDR1 is SGHAT and CDR2 is FQDESV in the germline V gene (reference sequence). This CDR3 contains 17 residues. CDR3 in amino acids: CASSLTSGGSKGETQYF. DNA for the CDR3: TGTGCCAGCAGCTTAACTAGCGGGGGGTCCAAGGGAGAGACCCAGTACTTC.

V gene TRBV20-1 combines with J gene TRBJ2-4, with 8 nucleotides matching TRBD2. Germline V gene data show CDR1 as DFQATT and CDR2 as SNEGSKA (reference sequence). V was clipped by 6 bases and J by 3 bases; unmatched bases: 4. CDR3 size: 13 residues. CDR3 sequence reads: CSAAGGDKNIQYF. DNA of the CDR3: TGCAGTGCGGCGGGGGGAGACAAAAACATTCAGTACTTC.

This chain connects TRBV4-1 to TRBJ2-1, with 7 bases matching TRBD2. The V and J ends lost 0 bases and 13 bases, in that order; junction bases with no gene match: 3. CDR3 length equals 12 residues. The V gene's germline CDR1 is MGHRA and CDR2 YSYEKL. The CDR3 DNA is TGCGCCAGCAGCCAAGAACCGGGACTACAGTTCTTC. The encoded protein is CASSQEPGLQFF.

This rearrangement joins TRBV10-2 to TRBJ1-2; D ambiguous. The germline V gene has CDR1 WSHSY and CDR2 SAAADI. The V end was cut by 7 bases, the J end by 2 bases, with 14 bases between. The CDR3 consists of 14 residues. The CDR3 region has the DNA TGCGCCAGCACCGACGGAAGCCCCAACTATGGCTACACCTTC. Protein: CASTDGSPNYGYTF.

This clonotype was seen only a few times. The rearrangement joins TRBV7-3 to TRBJ2-6; D uncertain. This CDR3 region has 16 residues. CDR1 and CDR2 from the germline V gene are SGHTA and FQGTGA. V was clipped by 5 bases and J by 0 bases, with 11 bases between them. In nucleotides, the CDR3 is TGTGCCAGCAGCCAATCACGACACTCTGGGGCCAACGTCCTGACTTTC. Its protein is CASSQSRHSGANVLTF.

As for this clonotype: Germline and junction disagree at one end, which may indicate a read error. The V call is TRBV4-3, the J call TRBJ1-6; 7 bases agree with TRBD1. Germline CDR1 is LGHNA and CDR2 is YSLEER. The CDR3 loop spans 16 amino acids. CDR3 loop: CASGHYLGQINSPLHF. In DNA, the CDR3 is TGCGCCAGCGGCCACTACCTGGGACAGATCAATTCACCCCTCCACTTT.

This clonotype was counted many times. With a much larger clone just one base away, this may be a read error. The rearrangement links TRBV3-1 to TRBJ2-5; no firm D call. There are 10 residues in the CDR3. The germline CDR1 and CDR2 sequences are LGHDT and YNNKEL (reference sequence). The CDR3 is CASSQKTQYF. CDR3 nucleotides: TGTGCCAGCAGCCAAAAGACCCAGTACTTC.

This clonotype has at least ten counts. The chain uses TRBV7-6 and TRBJ2-7; D unclear. The CDR3 runs 13 residues. The V gene lost 0 bases and the J gene lost 2 bases, with 5 bases spanning the gap. The V gene's germline CDR1 is SGHVS and CDR2 FNYEAQ. The CDR3 nucleotides read TGTGCCAGCAGCTTAGCACCCGCCTACGAGCAGTACTTC. It encodes CASSLAPAYEQYF.